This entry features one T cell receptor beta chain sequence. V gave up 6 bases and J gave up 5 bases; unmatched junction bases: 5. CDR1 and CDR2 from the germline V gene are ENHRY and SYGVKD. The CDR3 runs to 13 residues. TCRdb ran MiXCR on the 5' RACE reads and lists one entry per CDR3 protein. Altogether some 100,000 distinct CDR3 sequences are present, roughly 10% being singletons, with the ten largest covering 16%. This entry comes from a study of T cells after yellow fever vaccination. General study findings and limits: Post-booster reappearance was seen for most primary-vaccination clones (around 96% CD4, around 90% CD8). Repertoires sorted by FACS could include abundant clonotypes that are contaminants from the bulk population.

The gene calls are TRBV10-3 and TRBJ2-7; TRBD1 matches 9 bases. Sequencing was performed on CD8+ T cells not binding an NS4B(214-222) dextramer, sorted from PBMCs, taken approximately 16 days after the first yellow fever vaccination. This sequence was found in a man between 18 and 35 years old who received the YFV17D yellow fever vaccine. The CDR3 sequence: CAIRNTGGDEQYF. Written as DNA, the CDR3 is TGTGCCATCAGAAATACAGGGGGCGACGAGCAGTACTTC.